The 4 T cell receptor beta chains in this list originate from one sample, sequenced in a study of T cell responses to AZD1222 COVID-19 vaccine listed by TCRdb under 2021. The library was generated by the immunoSEQ multiplex PCR assay. TCRdb retrieved this table from immuneACCESS and kept in-frame rearrangements only. Not all clones are present; in checked studies, unresolved V genes account for under half, and no reason is known for the remainder. This sample gives 97,000 or so clones in total; roughly 83% of them show up just once. The top ten hold about 18% of the sample. According to the study, the label for this sample's time point signals: baseline before first vaccination. The sequencing here drew on peripheral blood, taken on day 0 of AZD1222 vaccination. The receptors here all came from an adult in good health.

Concerning this clone: Other nucleotide sequences in the sample specify the same CDR3. V and J are TRBV7-2 and TRBJ1-2, with D maybe TRBD1 (5 bases). V gave up 0 bases and J gave up 5 bases, with 7 bases separating them. The CDR3 loop spans 13 amino acids. Germline CDR1 reads SGHTA; CDR2 reads FQGNSA. CDR3 protein: CASSLAGLYGYTF. As DNA, the CDR3 is TGTGCCAGCAGCTTAGCGGGGCTATATGGCTACACCTTC.

This clone occurred a few times. This rearrangement joins TRBV5-5 to TRBJ1-5; D is unresolved. The V gene lost 0 bases and the J gene lost 4 bases, with 8 bases spanning the gap. CDR1 and CDR2 (germline): SGHKS, YYEKEE (reference sequence). The CDR3 spans 14 residues. In DNA form, the CDR3 reads TGTGCCAGCAGCTTGGAAGATCAGAATCAGCCCCAGCATTTT. Residues: CASSLEDQNQPQHF.

V usage is TRBV7-2 and J usage is TRBJ2-3; possible D gene TRBD2, 6 bases. The CDR3 consists of 16 residues. Trimming removed 1 base at V and 8 bases at J, with 19 bases between. Germline lookup yields CDR1 SGHTA and CDR2 FQGNSA. CDR3 nucleotides: TGTGCCAGCAGCTTAGGGACTACACCTTACATGGGTACGCAGTATTTT. It is translated as CASSLGTTPYMGTQYF.

The chain has TRBV11-3 and TRBJ2-6; a possible D gene is TRBD2 (6 bases). CDR1 is SGHNT and CDR2 is YENEEA in the germline V gene. This CDR3 is built from 18 residues. Trimming shortened V by 4 bases and J by 2 bases, and 18 bases separated the two germline ends. CDR3: CASSSRAGTQTGANVLTF. The CDR3 bases are TGTGCCAGCAGCTCCCGAGCCGGGACTCAGACTGGGGCCAACGTCCTGACTTTC. The whole variable domain, remainder taken from reference TRBV11-3 and TRBJ2-6, is EAGVVQSPRYKIIEKKQPVAFWCNPISGHNTLYWYLQNLGQGPELLIRYENEEAVDDSQLPKDRFSAERLKGVDSTLKIQPAELGDSAVYLCASSSRAGTQTGANVLTFGAGSRLTVL.